Shown below are 6 T cell receptor beta chains from a single sample sequenced in a study of blood T cell repertoires in COVID-19. Repertoires were generated with immunoSEQ multiplex PCR, while TCRdb's copy carries only in-frame clones and drops some. Among roughly 200,000 clones listed, just over 85% were seen once. Sample: PBMCs or T cells enriched from blood (not recorded which). The receptor set was obtained from a woman aged 40 to 50 with acute COVID-19.

This clone was seen only a few times. The DNA for the CDR3 is TGTGCCAGCAGCTTCCCGAGGGATGACGGGGAGCTGTTTTTT. Protein: CASSFPRDDGELFF. J is TRBJ2-2 and V is TRBV5-4; tentatively, D is TRBD2 (5 bases). Germline loops: CDR1 SGHNT, CDR2 YYREEE (reference sequence). This CDR3 region has 14 residues. With 2 bases removed from V and 7 bases from J, the gap between germline ends came to 12 bases.

The chain combines TRBV3-1 (or the pseudogene TRBV3-2) with TRBJ1-1; D perhaps matches TRBD1 (5 bases). Germline V gives CDR1 LGHDT, CDR2 YNNKEL (reference sequence). V lost 3 bases and J lost 4, with 9 bases in between. This CDR3 comprises 13 residues. The CDR3: CASSQRQITEAFF. The CDR3 DNA sequence: TGTGCCAGCAGCCAGAGACAGATCACTGAAGCTTTCTTT.

The chain links TRBV6-5 to TRBJ1-4; D is unclear. V gave up 2 bases and J gave up 8 bases, with 6 bases separating them. The CDR3 sequence is 12 residues long. Germline V gene data show CDR1 as MNHEY and CDR2 as SVGAGI. The CDR3 sequence: CASSYPGEKLFF. DNA for the CDR3: TGTGCCAGCAGTTACCCGGGGGAAAAACTGTTTTTT.

V and J are TRBV5-6 and TRBJ1-2; weak D call: TRBD1 (5 bases). The ends were cut back, 0 bases at V and 8 bases at J, with 20 bases in the middle. The CDR3 runs to 16 residues. The V gene's germline CDR1 is SGHDT and CDR2 YYEEEE. The CDR3 DNA sequence: TGTGCCAGCAGCTTGGTGGAGGGCAGATCTGAGGGGGGCTACACCTTC. Translation: CASSLVEGRSEGGYTF.

The chain joins TRBV6-5 to TRBJ2-7, with D hard to call. This CDR3 has 13 amino acids. Germline CDR1 MNHEY, CDR2 SVGAGI. V lost 8 bases and J 4 bases, leaving 15 bases between the germline ends. The CDR3 here is CASGTNVPYEQYF. For the CDR3, the DNA is TGTGCCAGCGGAACTAACGTTCCGTACGAGCAGTACTTC.

This chain joins TRBV29-1 and TRBJ2-1; D is unclear. The V and J ends lost 1 base and 5 bases respectively, with 6 bases between them. Looked up from germline, CDR1 is SQVTM and CDR2 is ANQGSEA. This CDR3 contains 12 residues. The CDR3 sequence: CSVEGGNNEQFF. CDR3 DNA: TGCAGCGTTGAAGGCGGAAACAATGAGCAGTTCTTC.